Following are 25 T cell receptor beta chains from one sample sequenced in a study of T cells in Graves' hyperthyroidism and ophthalmopathy. The TCR beta CDR3 regions underwent amplification using RNA transcripts as the source. First-round RT-PCR targeting the TCR CDR3 was performed with the HTBI primer set. A single record per CDR3 protein comes from TCRdb applying MiXCR to the multiplex PCR reads. The repertoire includes 27,000 or so distinct CDR3 sequences, nearly 45% of them detected once, and 10% sits in the top ten. The specimen sequenced was blood. Every receptor here comes from a woman aged 30 to 39 with Graves' hyperthyroidism.

V and J are TRBV7-8 and TRBJ2-7; D is unresolved. Trimming left V 3 bases short and J 2 bases short, with 8 bases between. The length of the CDR3 is 13 residues. Germline-derived CDR1 and CDR2 are SGHVS and FQNEAQ. The CDR3 protein is CASSFDPAYEQYF. The CDR3 DNA reads TGTGCCAGCAGCTTCGACCCGGCCTACGAGCAGTACTTC.

This clonotype ranks as medium-sized. The J gene is TRBJ2-1, the V gene TRBV15; TRBD2 agrees at 7 bases. This CDR3 region has 17 residues. The V and J ends lost 0 bases and 8 bases, in that order; junction bases with no gene match: 13. Germline-derived CDR1 and CDR2 are LNHNV and YYDKDF (reference sequence). CDR3 region: CATSREGKAGNRDEQFF. DNA of the CDR3: TGTGCCACCAGCAGAGAGGGAAAAGCGGGAAACAGAGATGAGCAGTTCTTC.

The CDR3 coding sequence is TGTGCCATCAGCCCCGGACTAGCGGAGAGAAACAATGAGCAGTTCTTC. Translation gives CAISPGLAERNNEQFF. V usage is TRBV10-3 and J usage is TRBJ2-1, with TRBD2 matching over 10 bases. V dropped 6 bases and J dropped 5; count of bases not matched to a gene: 10. The length of the CDR3 is 16 residues. Germline V gene sequence: CDR1 ENHRY, CDR2 SYGVKD.

This clonotype was recorded at least ten times. The V call is TRBV7-9, the J call TRBJ2-2; perhaps TRBD2 as D (5 bases). CDR1 and CDR2 from the germline V gene are SEHNR and FQNEAQ (reference sequence). The V end was cut by 3 bases, the J end by 2 bases, with 25 bases between. The CDR3 loop spans 20 amino acids. CDR3 region: CASSLCPQAATDYNTGELFF. CDR3 nucleotides: TGTGCCAGCAGCTTGTGTCCCCAAGCGGCGACCGATTACAACACCGGGGAGCTGTTTTTT.

This clonotype was counted ten times or more. The chain carries TRBV3-1 and TRBJ1-4; D is undetermined. V was shortened by 6 bases and J by 6 bases, with 14 bases between the two germline ends. This CDR3 has 14 residues. Germline CDR1 LGHDT, CDR2 YNNKEL (reference sequence). CDR3: CASRVGGGDEKLFF. As DNA, the CDR3 is TGTGCCAGCAGGGTCGGTGGCGGCGATGAAAAACTGTTTTTT.

In this sample, this clonotype turned up once. A read error may produce the germline difference seen at one junction end. The V gene is TRBV5-6, the J gene TRBJ2-1, with D perhaps matching TRBD1 or TRBD2 (6 bases each). This CDR3 region has 13 residues. Germline CDR1 reads SGHDT; CDR2 reads YYEEEE. The chain's CDR3 is CASGLGGHNEQFF. The CDR3 coding sequence is TGCGCCAGCGGCTTGGGGGGCCACAATGAGCAGTTCTTC.

This clonotype came up many times. The genes are TRBV25-1 and TRBJ2-5; D not resolved. The germline CDR1 and CDR2 sequences are MGHDK and SYGVNS. The V end was cut by 3 bases, the J end by 2 bases, with 13 bases between. The CDR3 runs 15 residues. This CDR3 is CASSDQARLQETQYF. The CDR3 DNA sequence: TGTGCCAGCAGTGATCAGGCGCGCCTACAAGAGACCCAGTACTTC.

Relative to its sample, this clonotype is medium-sized (0.01 to 0.1%). The chain is built from TRBV24-1 and TRBJ2-5, with a tentative D call TRBD2 (7 bases). Germline V gene lookup returns CDR1 KGHDR and CDR2 SFDVKD. The CDR3 covers 16 residues. V was pared by 1 base and J by 4 bases, with 15 bases between. As DNA, the CDR3 is TGTGCCACCAGTGATTTCGGCAGGGGACTATCAGAGACCCAGTACTTC. It encodes CATSDFGRGLSETQYF.

The chain joins TRBV20-1 to TRBJ2-3; possible D gene TRBD2, 6 bases. V was cut by 3 bases and J by 2 bases, with 18 bases left in between. Germline CDR1 and CDR2: DFQATT and SNEGSKA (reference sequence). This CDR3 has 16 residues. CDR3 sequence (DNA): TGCAGTGCTAGTAAAGGTAGCGGTAGTTTCACAGATACGCAGTATTTT. Amino acid sequence: CSASKGSGSFTDTQYF.

This clonotype qualifies as medium-sized. The rearrangement joins TRBV7-2 to TRBJ2-7; perhaps D is TRBD1 or TRBD2 (5 bases each). This CDR3 has 15 residues. Germline-derived CDR1 and CDR2 are SGHTA and FQGNSA. V was clipped by 2 bases and J by 2 bases, with 13 bases between them. The CDR3 coding sequence is TGTGCCAGCAGCTTAACTAGTGGGGGTGCCTACGAGCAGTACTTC. Translated: CASSLTSGGAYEQYF.

This clonotype was counted at least ten times. The rearrangement uses TRBV28 and TRBJ1-2, with D perhaps matching TRBD1 (5 bases). V was cut by 5 bases and J by 6 bases, with 16 bases left in between. CDR3 length equals 14 residues. Germline V gives CDR1 MDHEN, CDR2 SYDVKM. CDR3 sequence reads: CASSPGTMGNGYTF. DNA for the CDR3: TGTGCCAGCAGTCCCGGGACGATGGGAAATGGCTACACCTTC.

On this clonotype: Given the absence of the conserved phenylalanine or tryptophan at the CDR3 end, a read error is likely. This sequence joins TRBV18 and TRBJ1-2; 7 bases line up with TRBD1. The CDR3 sequence is 14 residues long. Per the germline V gene, CDR1 is KGHSH and CDR2 is LQKENI. The V and J ends lost 3 bases and 4 bases, in that order; junction bases with no gene match: 5. In DNA form, the CDR3 reads TGTGCCAGCTCACCGGGACAGTTCGGCTATGGCTACACCCTC. The encoded protein is CASSPGQFGYGYTL.

This chain connects TRBV20-1 to TRBJ2-1, with unresolved D. CDR1 and CDR2 (germline): DFQATT, SNEGSKA (reference sequence). The CDR3 runs to 11 residues. V lost 1 base and J 5 bases, leaving 3 bases between the germline ends. CDR3 sequence reads: CSARVNNEQFF. The CDR3, as DNA: TGCAGTGCTAGAGTCAACAATGAGCAGTTCTTC.

This clonotype was found many times. The chain uses TRBV27 and TRBJ1-5; D is possibly TRBD1 (5 bases). The CDR3 consists of 13 residues. V was trimmed by 10 bases and J by 6 bases, leaving 16 bases between them. From germline, CDR1 is MNHEY and CDR2 SMNVEV (reference sequence). CDR3: CATGRSGLQPQHF. The CDR3 DNA follows: TGTGCCACCGGGCGCTCAGGGCTTCAGCCCCAGCATTTT.

On this clonotype: A read error may account for a junction end that differs from germline. J is TRBJ2-1 and V is TRBV5-1; 13 nucleotides align to TRBD2. CDR1 is SGHRS, CDR2 YFSETQ, per germline. This CDR3 comprises 18 residues. The CDR3 spells CASSLVTSGRNSYNELFF. The DNA for the CDR3 is TGCGCCAGCAGCTTGGTGACTAGCGGGAGGAACTCCTACAACGAGCTGTTCTTC.

This clonotype was counted only a few times. This sequence joins TRBV28 and TRBJ2-1; 9 bases align to TRBD2. There are 18 residues in the CDR3. CDR1 and CDR2 from the germline V gene are MDHEN and SYDVKM. V lost 5 bases and J lost 5; bases outside the gene matches: 16. The CDR3 spells CASSNPPKTSGTHNEQFF. For the CDR3, the DNA is TGTGCCAGCAGTAACCCCCCGAAGACTAGCGGAACGCACAATGAGCAGTTCTTC. Supplemented by reference TRBV28 and TRBJ2-1, the full variable domain reads DVKVTQSSRYLVKRTGEKVFLECVQDMDHENMFWYRQDPGLGLRLIYFSYDVKMKEKGDIPEGYSVSREKKERFSLILESASTNQTSMYLCASSNPPKTSGTHNEQFFGPGTRLTVL.

This clonotype is medium-sized by share. The chain carries TRBV15 and TRBJ1-5; D call uncertain. The germline V and J ends were trimmed by 5 bases and 2 bases, with 16 bases remaining between them. The germline V gene has CDR1 LNHNV and CDR2 YYDKDF (reference sequence). The CDR3 spans 16 residues. CDR3 amino acids: CATSSGRGMGNQPQHF. The DNA for the CDR3 is TGTGCCACCAGCTCGGGTCGGGGTATGGGCAATCAGCCCCAGCATTTT.

With respect to this clonotype: The CDR3 ends on some other residue instead of the conserved phenylalanine or tryptophan, so this is likely a read error. It is unclear where the CDR3 begins or ends on the DNA, so no DNA is shown, and the CDR3 is as TCRdb lists it. The gene calls are TRBV20-1 and TRBJ2-1; the tabulated D call, TRBD2, remains unverified against the DNA. The CDR3 is 10 amino acids long, termini counted. Germline-derived CDR1 and CDR2 are DFQATT and SNEGSKA (reference sequence). The CDR3 loop reads CSAYSSGLAG.

This clonotype was counted at least ten times. In DNA, the CDR3 is TGCGCCAGCAGCTTGGGGGCTGGTGTGGAAAAACTGTTTTTT. It yields the protein CASSLGAGVEKLFF. The rearrangement links TRBV5-1 to TRBJ1-4; no reliable D call. The CDR3 sequence is 14 residues long. Germline assignment: CDR1 SGHRS and CDR2 YFSETQ. V shed 0 bases and J shed 8 bases, with 11 bases lying between them.

This chain uses TRBV7-9 with TRBJ1-2; TRBD1 aligns across 10 bases. This CDR3 region has 15 residues. J was trimmed by 6 bases and V by 3 bases; bases with no gene match: 7. The germline V gene has CDR1 SEHNR and CDR2 FQNEAQ (reference sequence). CDR3 residues: CASSFLGQGSHGYTF. As DNA, the CDR3 is TGTGCCAGCAGCTTCCTGGGACAGGGGAGTCATGGCTACACCTTC.

The genes are TRBV29-1 and TRBJ2-5; possible D gene TRBD2, 5 bases. The CDR3 has 13 residues. The germline V gene has CDR1 SQVTM and CDR2 ANQGSEA. V was clipped by 5 bases and J by 1 base, with 11 bases between them. The DNA of the CDR3 is TGCAGCGTTCGAGGGTCTAGCCAAGAGACCCAGTACTTC. Its protein product is CSVRGSSQETQYF. Full variable domain (rest looked up from reference TRBV29-1 and TRBJ2-5): SAVISQKPSRDICQRGTSLTIQCQVDSQVTMMFWYRQQPGQSLTLIATANQGSEATYESGFVIDKFPISRPNLTFSTLTVSNMSPEDSSIYLCSVRGSSQETQYFGPGTRLLVL.

This clonotype was picked up many times. A single base separates this from a much larger clone, so it may be a read error. The chain recombines TRBV5-1 with TRBJ1-1; D is unresolved. Germline V lookup: CDR1 SGHRS, CDR2 YFSETQ. The CDR3 is 14 amino acids. With 7 bases removed from V and 1 base from J, the gap between germline ends came to 14 bases. CDR3 DNA: TGCGCCAGCCGAATAGCGGCTCCGAACACTGAAGCTTTCTTT. Translation: CASRIAAPNTEAFF.

V usage is TRBV5-5 and J usage is TRBJ2-5; D possibly uses TRBD1 or TRBD2 (5 bases each). The V and J ends lost 2 bases and 2 bases respectively, with 22 bases between them. The germline gives CDR1 SGHKS, CDR2 YYEKEE (reference sequence). This CDR3 comprises 18 residues. The CDR3 protein is CASSFEGAVAGEQETQYF. As DNA, the CDR3 is TGTGCCAGCAGCTTCGAAGGGGCGGTGGCCGGGGAGCAAGAGACCCAGTACTTC.

In its sample, this clonotype was seen many times. The rearrangement uses TRBV28 and TRBJ2-1; the D gene is possibly TRBD2 (5 bases). V gave up 2 bases and J gave up 0 bases, with 8 bases separating them. The CDR3 is 15 amino acids. Germline V lookup: CDR1 MDHEN, CDR2 SYDVKM. Written as DNA, the CDR3 is TGTGCCAGCAGTTTAGCCGGACTCTCCTACAATGAGCAGTTCTTC. Its translation: CASSLAGLSYNEQFF.

This clonotype was detected many times. This rearrangement joins TRBV3-1 to TRBJ2-2; D unclear. CDR3 size: 14 residues. Germline CDR1 reads LGHDT; CDR2 reads YNNKEL (reference sequence). Trimming stripped 4 bases from V and 5 bases from J, with 11 bases between. CDR3 amino acids: CASSLNTITGELFF. CDR3 nucleotide sequence: TGTGCCAGCAGCCTTAATACGATTACCGGGGAGCTGTTTTTT. The full variable domain, in which reference TRBV3-1 and TRBJ2-2 provide the parts outside the CDR3, is DTAVSQTPKYLVTQMGNDKSIKCEQNLGHDTMYWYKQDSKKFLKIMFSYNNKELIINETVPNRFSPKSPDKAHLNLHINSLELGDSAVYFCASSLNTITGELFFGEGSRLTVL.